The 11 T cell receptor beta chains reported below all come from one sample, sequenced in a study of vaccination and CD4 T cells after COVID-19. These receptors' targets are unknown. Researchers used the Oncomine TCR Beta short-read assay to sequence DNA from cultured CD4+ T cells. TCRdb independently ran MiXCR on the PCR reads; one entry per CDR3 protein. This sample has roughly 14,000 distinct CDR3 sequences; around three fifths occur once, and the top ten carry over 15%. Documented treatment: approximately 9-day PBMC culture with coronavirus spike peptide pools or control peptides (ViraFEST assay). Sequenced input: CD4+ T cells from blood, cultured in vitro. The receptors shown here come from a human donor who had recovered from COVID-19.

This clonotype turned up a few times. CDR3 in amino acids: CATSDPGMGNTEAFF. The CDR3 coding sequence is TGTGCCACCAGTGATCCGGGAATGGGGAACACTGAAGCTTTCTTT. The J gene is TRBJ1-1, the V gene TRBV24-1, with D unclear. The V and J ends lost 3 bases and 1 base respectively, with 11 bases between them. The CDR3 has 15 amino acids. Germline-derived CDR1 and CDR2 are KGHDR and SFDVKD.

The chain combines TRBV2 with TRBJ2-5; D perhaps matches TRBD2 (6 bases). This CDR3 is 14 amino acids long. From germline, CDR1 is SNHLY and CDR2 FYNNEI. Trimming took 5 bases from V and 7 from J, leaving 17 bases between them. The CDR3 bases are TGTGCCAGCAGTCCCTGGGGGGTTTTTGTGACCCAGTACTTC. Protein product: CASSPWGVFVTQYF.

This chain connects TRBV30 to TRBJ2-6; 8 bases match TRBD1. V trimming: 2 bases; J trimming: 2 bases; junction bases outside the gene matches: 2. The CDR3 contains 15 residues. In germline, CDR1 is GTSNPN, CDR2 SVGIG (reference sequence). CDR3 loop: CAWSPGGTGANVLTF. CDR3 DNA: TGTGCCTGGAGTCCAGGGGGCACTGGGGCCAACGTCCTGACTTTC.

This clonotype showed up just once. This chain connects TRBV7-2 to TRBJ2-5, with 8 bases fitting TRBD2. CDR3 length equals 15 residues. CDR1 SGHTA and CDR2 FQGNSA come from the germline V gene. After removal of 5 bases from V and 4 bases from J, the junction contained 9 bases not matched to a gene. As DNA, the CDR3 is TGTGCCAGCAGCCCCCCTGGTCTAGCGGGAGAGACCCAGTACTTC. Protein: CASSPPGLAGETQYF.

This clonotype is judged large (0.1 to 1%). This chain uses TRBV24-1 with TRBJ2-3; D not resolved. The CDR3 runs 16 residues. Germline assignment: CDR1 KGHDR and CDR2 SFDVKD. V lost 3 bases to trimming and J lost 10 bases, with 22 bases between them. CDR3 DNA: TGTGCCACCAGTGATCCCCGAACCCGGGCAGCTGGTGCGCAGTATTTT. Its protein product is CATSDPRTRAAGAQYF.

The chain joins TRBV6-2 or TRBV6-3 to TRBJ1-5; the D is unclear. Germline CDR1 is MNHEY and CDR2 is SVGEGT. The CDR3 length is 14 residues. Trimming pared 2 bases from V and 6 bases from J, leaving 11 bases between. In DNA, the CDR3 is TGTGCCAGCAGTTACCCCCGGGTGGGTCAGCCCCAGCATTTT. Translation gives CASSYPRVGQPQHF.

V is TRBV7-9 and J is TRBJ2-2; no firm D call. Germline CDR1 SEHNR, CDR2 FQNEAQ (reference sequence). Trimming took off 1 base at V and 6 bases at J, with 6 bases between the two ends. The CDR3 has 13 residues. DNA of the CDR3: TGTGCCAGCAGCTTAGTGGTTCCCGGGGAGCTGTTTTTT. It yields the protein CASSLVVPGELFF.

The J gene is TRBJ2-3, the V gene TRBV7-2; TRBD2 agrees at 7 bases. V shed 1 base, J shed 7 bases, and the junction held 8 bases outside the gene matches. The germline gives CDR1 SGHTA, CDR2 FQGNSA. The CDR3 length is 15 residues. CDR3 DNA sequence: TGTGCCAGCAGCTTAGAAGCGGGAAGCTTTAATACGCAGTATTTT. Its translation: CASSLEAGSFNTQYF.

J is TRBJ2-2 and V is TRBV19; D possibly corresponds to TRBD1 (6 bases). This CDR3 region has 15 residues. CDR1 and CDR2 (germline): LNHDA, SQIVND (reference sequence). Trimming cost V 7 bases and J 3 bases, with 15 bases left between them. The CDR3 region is CASTIARGYTGELFF. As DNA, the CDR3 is TGTGCCAGTACGATAGCCAGGGGTTACACCGGGGAGCTGTTTTTT.

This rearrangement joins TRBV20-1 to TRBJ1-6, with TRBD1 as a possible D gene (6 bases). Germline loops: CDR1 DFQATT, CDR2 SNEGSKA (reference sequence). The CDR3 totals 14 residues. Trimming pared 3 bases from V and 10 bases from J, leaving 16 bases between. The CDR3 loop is CSASRTVESSPLHF. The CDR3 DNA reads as TGCAGTGCTAGCCGGACAGTAGAGTCCTCACCCCTCCACTTT.

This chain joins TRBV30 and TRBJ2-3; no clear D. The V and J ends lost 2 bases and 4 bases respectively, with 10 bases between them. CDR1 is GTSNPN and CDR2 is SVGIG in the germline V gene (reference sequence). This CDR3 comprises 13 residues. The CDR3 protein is CAWSLYEADTQYF. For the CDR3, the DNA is TGTGCCTGGAGTTTATATGAGGCAGATACGCAGTATTTT.